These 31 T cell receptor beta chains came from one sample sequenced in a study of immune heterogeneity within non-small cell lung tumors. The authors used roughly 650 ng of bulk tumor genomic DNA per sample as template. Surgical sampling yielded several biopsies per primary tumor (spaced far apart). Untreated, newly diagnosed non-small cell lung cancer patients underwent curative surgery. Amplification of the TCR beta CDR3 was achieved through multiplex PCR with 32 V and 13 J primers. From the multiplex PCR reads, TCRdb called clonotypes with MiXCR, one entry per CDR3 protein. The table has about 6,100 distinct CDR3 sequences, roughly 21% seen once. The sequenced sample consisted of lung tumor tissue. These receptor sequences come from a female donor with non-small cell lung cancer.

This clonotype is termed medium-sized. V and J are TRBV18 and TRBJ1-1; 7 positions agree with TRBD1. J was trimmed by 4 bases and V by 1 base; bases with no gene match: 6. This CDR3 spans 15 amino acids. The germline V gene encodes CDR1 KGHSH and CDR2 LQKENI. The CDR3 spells CASSPRDSSGTEAFF. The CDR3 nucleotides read TGTGCCAGCTCACCACGGGACAGCTCGGGCACTGAAGCTTTCTTT.

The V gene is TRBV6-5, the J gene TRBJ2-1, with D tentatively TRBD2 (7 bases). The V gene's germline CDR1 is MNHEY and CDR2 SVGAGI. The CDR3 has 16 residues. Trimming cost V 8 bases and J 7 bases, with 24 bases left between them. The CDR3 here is CASQGGGRALGNEQFF. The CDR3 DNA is TGTGCCAGCCAAGGGGGAGGGAGGGCCTTGGGGAATGAGCAGTTCTTC.

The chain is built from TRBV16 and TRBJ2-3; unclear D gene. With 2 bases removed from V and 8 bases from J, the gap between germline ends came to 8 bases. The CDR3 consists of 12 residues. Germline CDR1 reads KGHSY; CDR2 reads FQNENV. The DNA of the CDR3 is TGTGCCAGCAGCCAACCCTGGGGTACGCAGTATTTT. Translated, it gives CASSQPWGTQYF.

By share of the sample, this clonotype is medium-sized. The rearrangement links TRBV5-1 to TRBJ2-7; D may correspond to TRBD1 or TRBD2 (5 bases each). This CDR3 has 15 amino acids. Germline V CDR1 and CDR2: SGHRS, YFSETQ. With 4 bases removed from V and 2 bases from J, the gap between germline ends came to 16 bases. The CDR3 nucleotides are TGCGCCAGCAGCCCGGATGGGGACCCGACCTACGAGCAGTACTTC. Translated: CASSPDGDPTYEQYF.

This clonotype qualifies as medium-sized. CDR3 nucleotide sequence: TGTGCCAGTAGTATAGCCCGGGACGGGCAAGAGACCCAGTACTTC. Translation: CASSIARDGQETQYF. The chain joins TRBV19 to TRBJ2-5; possibly TRBD1 or TRBD2 for D (5 bases each). This CDR3 has 15 residues. V was clipped by 1 base and J by 2 bases, with 11 bases between them. From germline, CDR1 is LNHDA and CDR2 SQIVND (reference sequence).

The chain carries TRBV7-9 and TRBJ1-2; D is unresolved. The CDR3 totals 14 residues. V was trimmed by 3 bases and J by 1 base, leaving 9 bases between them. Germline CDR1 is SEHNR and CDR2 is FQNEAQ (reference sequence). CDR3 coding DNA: TGTGCCAGCAGCTTCACTGGGGTTAACTATGGCTACACCTTC. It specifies CASSFTGVNYGYTF.

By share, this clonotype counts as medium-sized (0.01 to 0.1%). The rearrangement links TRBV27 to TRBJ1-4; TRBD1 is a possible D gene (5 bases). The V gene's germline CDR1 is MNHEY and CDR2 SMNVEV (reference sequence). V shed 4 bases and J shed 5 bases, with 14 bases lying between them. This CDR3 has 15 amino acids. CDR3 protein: CASSSVGGENEKLFF. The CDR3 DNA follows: TGTGCCAGCAGTTCGGTGGGGGGGGAGAATGAAAAACTGTTTTTT. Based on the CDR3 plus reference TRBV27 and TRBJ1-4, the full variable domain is EAQVTQNPRYLITVTGKKLTVTCSQNMNHEYMSWYRQDPGLGLRQIYYSMNVEVTDKGDVPEGYKVSRKEKRNFPLILESPSPNQTSLYFCASSSVGGENEKLFFGSGTQLSVL.

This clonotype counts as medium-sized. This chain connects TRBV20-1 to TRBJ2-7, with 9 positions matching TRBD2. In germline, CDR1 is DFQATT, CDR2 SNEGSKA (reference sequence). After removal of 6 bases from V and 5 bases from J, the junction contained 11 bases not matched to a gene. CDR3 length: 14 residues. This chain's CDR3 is CSAMPGLAVHEQYF. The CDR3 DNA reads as TGCAGTGCCATGCCGGGACTAGCTGTCCACGAGCAGTACTTC.

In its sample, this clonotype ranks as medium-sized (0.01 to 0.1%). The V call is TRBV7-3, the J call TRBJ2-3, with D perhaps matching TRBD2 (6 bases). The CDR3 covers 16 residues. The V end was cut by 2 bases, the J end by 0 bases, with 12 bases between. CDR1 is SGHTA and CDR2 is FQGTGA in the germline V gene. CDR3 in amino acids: CASSLGVAASTDTQYF. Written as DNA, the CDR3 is TGTGCCAGCAGCTTAGGGGTAGCGGCTAGCACAGATACGCAGTATTTT.

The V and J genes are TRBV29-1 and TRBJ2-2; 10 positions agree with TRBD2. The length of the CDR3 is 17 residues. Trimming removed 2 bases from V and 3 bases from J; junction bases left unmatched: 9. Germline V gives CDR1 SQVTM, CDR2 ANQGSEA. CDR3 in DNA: TGCAGCGTTGAAATCGGGCTAGCGGGAGTCGACACCGGGGAGCTGTTTTTT. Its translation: CSVEIGLAGVDTGELFF.

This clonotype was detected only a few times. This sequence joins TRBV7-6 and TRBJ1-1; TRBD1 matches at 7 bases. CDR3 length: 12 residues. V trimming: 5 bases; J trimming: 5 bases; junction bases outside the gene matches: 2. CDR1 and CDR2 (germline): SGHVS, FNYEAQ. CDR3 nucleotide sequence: TGTGCCAGCAGCCAGACAGGGACTGAAGCTTTCTTT. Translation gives CASSQTGTEAFF.

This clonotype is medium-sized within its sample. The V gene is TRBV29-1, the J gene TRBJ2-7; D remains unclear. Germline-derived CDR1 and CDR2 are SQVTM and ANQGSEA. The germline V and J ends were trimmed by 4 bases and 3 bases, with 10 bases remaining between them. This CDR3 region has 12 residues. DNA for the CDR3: TGCAGCGTTGCGGAGCTTCGCTACGAGCAGTACTTC. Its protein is CSVAELRYEQYF.

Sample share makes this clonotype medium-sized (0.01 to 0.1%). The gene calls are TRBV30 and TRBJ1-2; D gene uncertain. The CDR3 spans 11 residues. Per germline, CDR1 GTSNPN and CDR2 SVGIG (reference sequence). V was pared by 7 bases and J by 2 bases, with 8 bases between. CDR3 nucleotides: TGTGCCTCCCAGGTGAACTATGGCTACACCTTC. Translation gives CASQVNYGYTF.

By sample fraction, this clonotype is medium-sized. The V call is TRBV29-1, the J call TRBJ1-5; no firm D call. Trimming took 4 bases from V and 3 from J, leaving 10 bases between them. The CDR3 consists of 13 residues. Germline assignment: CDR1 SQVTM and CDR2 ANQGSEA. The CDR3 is CSVAGEYNQPQHF. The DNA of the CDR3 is TGCAGCGTTGCGGGAGAATACAATCAGCCCCAGCATTTT.

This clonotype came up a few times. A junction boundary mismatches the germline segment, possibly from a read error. The CDR3 DNA sequence: TGCAGTGCCACGACAGGGGGTATCACTGAAGCTCTCTTT. It specifies CSATTGGITEALF. The chain is built from TRBV20-1 and TRBJ1-1, with TRBD1 matching over 9 bases. This CDR3 comprises 13 residues. Germline V gene lookup returns CDR1 DFQATT and CDR2 SNEGSKA (reference sequence).

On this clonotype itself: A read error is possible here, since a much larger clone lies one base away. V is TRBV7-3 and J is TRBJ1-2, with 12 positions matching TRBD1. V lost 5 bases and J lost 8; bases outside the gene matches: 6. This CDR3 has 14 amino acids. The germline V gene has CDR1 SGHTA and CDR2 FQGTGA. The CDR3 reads CASSEGQGAPGYTF. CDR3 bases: TGTGCCAGCAGCGAGGGACAGGGGGCCCCCGGCTACACCTTC.

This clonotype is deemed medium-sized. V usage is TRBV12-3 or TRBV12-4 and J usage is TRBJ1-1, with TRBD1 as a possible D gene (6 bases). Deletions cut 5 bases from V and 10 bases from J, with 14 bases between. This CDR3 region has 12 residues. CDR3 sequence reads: CASSPLGAAAFF. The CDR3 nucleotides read TGTGCCAGCAGTCCTTTGGGGGCGGCAGCTTTCTTT.

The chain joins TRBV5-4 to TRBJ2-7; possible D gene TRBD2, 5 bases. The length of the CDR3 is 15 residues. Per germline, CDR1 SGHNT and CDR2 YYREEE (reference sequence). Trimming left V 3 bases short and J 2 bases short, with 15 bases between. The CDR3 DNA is TGTGCCAGCAGCTCGTCAGCGGCGCCCCCCTACGAGCAGTACTTC. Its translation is CASSSSAAPPYEQYF.

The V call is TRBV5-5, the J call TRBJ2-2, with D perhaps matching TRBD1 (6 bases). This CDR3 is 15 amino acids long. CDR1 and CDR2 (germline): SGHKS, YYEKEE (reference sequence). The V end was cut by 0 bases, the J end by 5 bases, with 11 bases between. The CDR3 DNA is TGTGCCAGCAGCTTGGTCAGGGGTGGGACCGGGGAGCTGTTTTTT. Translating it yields CASSLVRGGTGELFF.

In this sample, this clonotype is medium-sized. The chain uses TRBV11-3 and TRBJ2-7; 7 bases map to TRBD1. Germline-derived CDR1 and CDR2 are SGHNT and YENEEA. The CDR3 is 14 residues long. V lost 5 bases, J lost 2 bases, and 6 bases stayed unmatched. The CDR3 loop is CASSPWDRPYEQYF. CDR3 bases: TGTGCCAGCAGCCCATGGGACAGACCCTACGAGCAGTACTTC. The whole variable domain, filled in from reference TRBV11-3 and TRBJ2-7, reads EAGVVQSPRYKIIEKKQPVAFWCNPISGHNTLYWYLQNLGQGPELLIRYENEEAVDDSQLPKDRFSAERLKGVDSTLKIQPAELGDSAVYLCASSPWDRPYEQYFGPGTRLTVT.

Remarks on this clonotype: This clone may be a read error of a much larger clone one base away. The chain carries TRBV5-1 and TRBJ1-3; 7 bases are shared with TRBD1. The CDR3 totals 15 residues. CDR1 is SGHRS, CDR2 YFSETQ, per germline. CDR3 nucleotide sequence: TGCGCCAGCAGCTTGGGCACAGGGGTTAGAAAGACCATATATTTT. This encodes CASSLGTGVRKTIYF.

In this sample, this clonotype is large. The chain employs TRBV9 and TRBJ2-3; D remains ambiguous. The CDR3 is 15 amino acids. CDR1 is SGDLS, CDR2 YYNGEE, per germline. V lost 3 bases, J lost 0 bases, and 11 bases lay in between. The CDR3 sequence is CASSGQETSTDTQYF. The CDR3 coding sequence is TGTGCCAGCAGCGGACAAGAGACAAGCACAGATACGCAGTATTTT.

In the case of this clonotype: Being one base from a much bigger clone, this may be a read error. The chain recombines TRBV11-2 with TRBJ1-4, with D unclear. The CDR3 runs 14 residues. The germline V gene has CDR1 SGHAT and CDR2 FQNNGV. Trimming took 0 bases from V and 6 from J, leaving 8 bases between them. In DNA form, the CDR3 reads TGTGCCAGCAGCTTAGAAATAGCTTATGAAAAACTGTTTTTT. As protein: CASSLEIAYEKLFF.

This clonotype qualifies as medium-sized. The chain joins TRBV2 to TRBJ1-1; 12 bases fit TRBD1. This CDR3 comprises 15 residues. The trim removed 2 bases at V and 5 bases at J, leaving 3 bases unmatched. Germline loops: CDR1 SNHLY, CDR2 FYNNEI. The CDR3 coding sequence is TGTGCCAGCAGTGAATGGGACAGGGGGCTTACTGAAGCTTTCTTT. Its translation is CASSEWDRGLTEAFF. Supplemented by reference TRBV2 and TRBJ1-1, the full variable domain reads EPEVTQTPSHQVTQMGQEVILRCVPISNHLYFYWYRQILGQKVEFLVSFYNNEISEKSEIFDDQFSVERPDGSNFTLKIRSTKLEDSAMYFCASSEWDRGLTEAFFGQGTRLTVV.

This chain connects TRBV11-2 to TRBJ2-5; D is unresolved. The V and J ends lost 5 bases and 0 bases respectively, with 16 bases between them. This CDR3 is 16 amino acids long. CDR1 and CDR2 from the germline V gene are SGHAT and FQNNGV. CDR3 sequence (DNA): TGTGCCAGCAGCCGTCGCGGCGACGGGTACCAAGAGACCCAGTACTTC. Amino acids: CASSRRGDGYQETQYF.

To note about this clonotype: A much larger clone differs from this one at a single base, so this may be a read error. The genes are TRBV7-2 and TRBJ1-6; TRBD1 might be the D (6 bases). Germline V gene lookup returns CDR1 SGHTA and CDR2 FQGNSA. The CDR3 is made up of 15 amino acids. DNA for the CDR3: TGTGCCAACAGCTTAGTCCGGCAGGGGAATTCACCCCTCCACTTT. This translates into CANSLVRQGNSPLHF.

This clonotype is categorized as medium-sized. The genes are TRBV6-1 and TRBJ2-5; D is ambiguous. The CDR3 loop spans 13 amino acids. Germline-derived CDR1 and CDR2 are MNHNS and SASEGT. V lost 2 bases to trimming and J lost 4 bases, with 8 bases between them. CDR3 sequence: CASSEFSLETQYF. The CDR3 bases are TGTGCCAGCAGTGAATTTAGCCTAGAGACCCAGTACTTC.

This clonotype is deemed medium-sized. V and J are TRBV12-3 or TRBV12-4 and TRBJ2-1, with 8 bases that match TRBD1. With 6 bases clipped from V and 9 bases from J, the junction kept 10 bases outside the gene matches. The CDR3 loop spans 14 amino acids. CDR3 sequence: CASRRRGPSGEQFF. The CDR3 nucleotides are TGTGCCAGCAGACGCAGGGGGCCCTCGGGTGAGCAGTTCTTC.

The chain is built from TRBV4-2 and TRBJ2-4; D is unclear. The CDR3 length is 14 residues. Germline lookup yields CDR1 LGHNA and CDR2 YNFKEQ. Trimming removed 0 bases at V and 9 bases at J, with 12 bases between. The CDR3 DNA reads TGTGCCAGCAGCCAAGATCCCAGCAAGAGCATTCAGTACTTC. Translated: CASSQDPSKSIQYF.

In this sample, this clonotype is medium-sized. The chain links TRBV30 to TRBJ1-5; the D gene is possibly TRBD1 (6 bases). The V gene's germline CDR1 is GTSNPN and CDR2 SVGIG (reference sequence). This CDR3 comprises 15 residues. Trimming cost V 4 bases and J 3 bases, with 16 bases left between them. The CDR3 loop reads CAWTPWGGFNQPQHF. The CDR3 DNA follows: TGTGCCTGGACCCCCTGGGGGGGCTTCAATCAGCCCCAGCATTTT.

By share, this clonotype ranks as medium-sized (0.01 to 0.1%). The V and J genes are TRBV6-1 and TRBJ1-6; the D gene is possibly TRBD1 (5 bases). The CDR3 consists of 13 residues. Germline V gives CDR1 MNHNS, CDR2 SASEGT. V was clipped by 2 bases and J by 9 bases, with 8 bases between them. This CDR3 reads CASSETGSSPLHF. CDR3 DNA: TGTGCCAGCAGTGAAACAGGAAGTTCACCCCTCCACTTT.